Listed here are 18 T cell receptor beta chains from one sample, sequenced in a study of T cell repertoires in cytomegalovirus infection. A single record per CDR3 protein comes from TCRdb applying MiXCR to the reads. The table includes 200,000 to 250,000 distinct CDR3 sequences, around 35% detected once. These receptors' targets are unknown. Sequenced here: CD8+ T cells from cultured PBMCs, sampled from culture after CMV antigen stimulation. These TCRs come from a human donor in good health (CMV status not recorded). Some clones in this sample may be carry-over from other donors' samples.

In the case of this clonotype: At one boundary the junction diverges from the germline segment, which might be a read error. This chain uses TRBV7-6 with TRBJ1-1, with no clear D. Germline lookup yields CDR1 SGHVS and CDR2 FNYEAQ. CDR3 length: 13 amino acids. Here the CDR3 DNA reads TGTGCCAGCAGCTTGGACCTGAAAACTGAAGCTTTCTTT. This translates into CASSLDLKTEAFF.

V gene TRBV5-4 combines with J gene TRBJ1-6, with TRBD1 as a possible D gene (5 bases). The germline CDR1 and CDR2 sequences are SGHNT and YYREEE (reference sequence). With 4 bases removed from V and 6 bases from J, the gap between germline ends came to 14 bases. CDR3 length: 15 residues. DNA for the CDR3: TGTGCCAGCAGCCTGAAGGAAGGGGCTAATTCACCCCTCCACTTT. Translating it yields CASSLKEGANSPLHF.

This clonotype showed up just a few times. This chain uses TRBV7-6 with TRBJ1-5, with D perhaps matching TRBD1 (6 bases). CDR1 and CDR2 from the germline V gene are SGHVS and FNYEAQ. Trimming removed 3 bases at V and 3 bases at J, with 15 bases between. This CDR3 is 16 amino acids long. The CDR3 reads CASSLRTASPNQPQHF. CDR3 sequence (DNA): TGTGCCAGCAGCTTGAGGACAGCTAGCCCCAATCAGCCCCAGCATTTT. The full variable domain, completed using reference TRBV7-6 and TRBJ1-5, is GAGVSQSPRYKVTKRGQDVALRCDPISGHVSLYWYRQALGQGPEFLTYFNYEAQQDKSGLPNDRFSAERPEGSISTLTIQRTEQRDSAMYRCASSLRTASPNQPQHFGDGTRLSIL.

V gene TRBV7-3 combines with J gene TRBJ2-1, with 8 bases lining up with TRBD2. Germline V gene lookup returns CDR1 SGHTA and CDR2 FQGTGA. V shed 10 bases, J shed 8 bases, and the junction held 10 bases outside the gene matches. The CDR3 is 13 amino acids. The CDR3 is CAIAGGRWDEQFF. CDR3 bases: TGTGCCATTGCGGGGGGCCGGTGGGATGAGCAGTTCTTC.

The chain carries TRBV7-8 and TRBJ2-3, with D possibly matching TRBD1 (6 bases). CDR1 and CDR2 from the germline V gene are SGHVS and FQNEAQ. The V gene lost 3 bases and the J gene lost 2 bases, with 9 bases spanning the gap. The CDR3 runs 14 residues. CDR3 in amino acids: CASSFRGFTDTQYF. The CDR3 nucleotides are TGTGCCAGCAGCTTCAGGGGTTTCACAGATACGCAGTATTTT.

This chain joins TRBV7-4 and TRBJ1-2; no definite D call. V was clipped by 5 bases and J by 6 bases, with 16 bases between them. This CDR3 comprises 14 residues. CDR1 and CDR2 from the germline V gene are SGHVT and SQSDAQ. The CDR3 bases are TGTGCCAGCAGCACCTCGATCCCGGGAGATGGCTACACCTTC. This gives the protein CASSTSIPGDGYTF.

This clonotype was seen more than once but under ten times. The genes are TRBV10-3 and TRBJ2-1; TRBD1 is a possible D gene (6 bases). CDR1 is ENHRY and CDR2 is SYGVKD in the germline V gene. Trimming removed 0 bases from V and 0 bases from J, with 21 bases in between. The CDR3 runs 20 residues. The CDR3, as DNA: TGTGCCATCAGTGAGTCGCCCCAGACCCCCCAGGGGAGCTCCTACAATGAGCAGTTCTTC. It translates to CAISESPQTPQGSSYNEQFF.

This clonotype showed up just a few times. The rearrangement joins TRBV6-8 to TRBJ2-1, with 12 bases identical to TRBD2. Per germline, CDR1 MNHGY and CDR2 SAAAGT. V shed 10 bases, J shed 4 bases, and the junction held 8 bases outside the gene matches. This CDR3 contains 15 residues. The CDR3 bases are TGTGCCACCTCCCAACTAGCGGGAGGTTACAATGAGCAGTTCTTC. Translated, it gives CATSQLAGGYNEQFF.

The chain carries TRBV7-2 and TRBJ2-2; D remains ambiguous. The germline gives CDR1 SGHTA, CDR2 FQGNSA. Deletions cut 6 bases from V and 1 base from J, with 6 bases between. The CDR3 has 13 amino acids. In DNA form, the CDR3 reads TGTGCCAGCAGGGCGGTGAACACCGGGGAGCTGTTTTTT. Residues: CASRAVNTGELFF.

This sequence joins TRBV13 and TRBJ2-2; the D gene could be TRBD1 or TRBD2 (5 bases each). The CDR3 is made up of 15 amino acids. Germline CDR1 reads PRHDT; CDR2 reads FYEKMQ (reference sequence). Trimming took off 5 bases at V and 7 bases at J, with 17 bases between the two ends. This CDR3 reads CASSEGPVTIGELFF. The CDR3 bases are TGTGCCAGCAGCGAGGGACCAGTAACGATCGGGGAGCTGTTTTTT.

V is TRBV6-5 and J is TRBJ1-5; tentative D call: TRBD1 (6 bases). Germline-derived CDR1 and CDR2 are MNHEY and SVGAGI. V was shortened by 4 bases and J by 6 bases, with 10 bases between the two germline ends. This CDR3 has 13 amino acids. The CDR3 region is CASSSGDGQPQHF. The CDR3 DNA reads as TGTGCCAGCAGTTCAGGGGACGGTCAGCCCCAGCATTTT.

CDR3 protein: CSVEEAEQFF. The CDR3 region has the DNA TGCAGCGTTGAAGAGGCTGAGCAGTTCTTC. The chain combines TRBV29-1 with TRBJ2-1; D call uncertain. Germline V CDR1 and CDR2: SQVTM, ANQGSEA. V shed 0 bases and J shed 9 bases, with 3 bases lying between them. CDR3 size: 10 residues.

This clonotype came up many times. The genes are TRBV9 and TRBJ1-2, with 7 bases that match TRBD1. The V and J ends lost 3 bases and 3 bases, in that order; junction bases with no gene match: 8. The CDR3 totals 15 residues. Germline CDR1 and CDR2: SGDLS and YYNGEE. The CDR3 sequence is CASSAHRGVHYGYTF. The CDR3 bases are TGTGCCAGCAGCGCTCACAGGGGCGTACACTATGGCTACACCTTC.

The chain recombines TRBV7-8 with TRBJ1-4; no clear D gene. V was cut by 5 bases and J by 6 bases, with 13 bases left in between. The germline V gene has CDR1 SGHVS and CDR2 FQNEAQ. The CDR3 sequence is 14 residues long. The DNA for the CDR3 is TGTGCCAGCAGCACTATGTGGGATCATGAAAAACTGTTTTTT. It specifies CASSTMWDHEKLFF.

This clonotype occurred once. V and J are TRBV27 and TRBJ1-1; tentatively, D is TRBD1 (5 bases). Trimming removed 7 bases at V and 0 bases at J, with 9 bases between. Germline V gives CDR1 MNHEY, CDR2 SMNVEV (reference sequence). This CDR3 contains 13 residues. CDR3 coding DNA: TGTGCCAGCAACTCGGGACTGAACACTGAAGCTTTCTTT. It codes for CASNSGLNTEAFF.

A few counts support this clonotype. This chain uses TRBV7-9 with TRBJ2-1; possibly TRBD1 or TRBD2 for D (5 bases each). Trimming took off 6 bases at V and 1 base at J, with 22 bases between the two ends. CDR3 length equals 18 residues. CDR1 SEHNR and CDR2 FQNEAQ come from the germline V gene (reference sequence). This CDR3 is CASSSASSGTGSYNEQFF. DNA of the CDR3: TGTGCCAGCAGTTCCGCCAGCTCCGGGACCGGGTCCTACAATGAGCAGTTCTTC.

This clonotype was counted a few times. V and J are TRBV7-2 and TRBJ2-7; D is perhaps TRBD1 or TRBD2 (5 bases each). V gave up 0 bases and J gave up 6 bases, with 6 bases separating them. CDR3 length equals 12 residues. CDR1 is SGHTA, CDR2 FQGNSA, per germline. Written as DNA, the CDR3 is TGTGCCAGCAGCTTAGCTGGGGGCGAGCAGTACTTC. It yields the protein CASSLAGGEQYF.

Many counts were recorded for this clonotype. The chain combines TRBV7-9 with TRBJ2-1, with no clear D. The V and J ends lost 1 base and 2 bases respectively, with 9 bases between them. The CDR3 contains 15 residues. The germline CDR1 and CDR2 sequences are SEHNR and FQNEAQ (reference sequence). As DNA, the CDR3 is TGTGCCAGCAGCTTAGGTAACTACCCCTACAATGAGCAGTTCTTC. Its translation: CASSLGNYPYNEQFF.